These 29 T cell receptor beta chains came from one sample sequenced in a study of beta chain features in type 1 diabetes. Study results and caveats: Among all four CD4+ subsets, Type 1 diabetes patients had TCRB CDR3s that were moderately but significantly shorter.

These receptors' antigens are unknown. The study reverse transcribed the entire isolated RNA, so it sequenced expressed TCRB transcripts. Only in-frame clones appear in the TCRdb table, and some are missing; sequencing was by immunoSEQ multiplex PCR. The table has 200,000 to 300,000 clones, under 13% seen once; the top ten hold more than 0.015%. What was sequenced was naive CD4+ T cells from blood. These receptors were taken from a man aged 25 to 45 with type 1 diabetes.

The rearrangement uses TRBV13 and TRBJ1-1; D ambiguous. CDR3 length: 13 residues. Germline V gene data show CDR1 as PRHDT and CDR2 as FYEKMQ (reference sequence). Trimming removed 2 bases at V and 1 base at J, with 5 bases between. The CDR3 DNA reads as TGTGCCAGCAGCTTACGGGAGAACACTGAAGCTTTCTTT. Amino acids: CASSLRENTEAFF.

A few counts support this clone. The gene calls are TRBV11-2 and TRBJ2-4, with D perhaps TRBD1 (6 bases). Trimming removed 0 bases from V and 10 bases from J, with 7 bases in between. This CDR3 region has 12 residues. Germline CDR1 SGHAT, CDR2 FQNNGV. CDR3 region: CASSLDRGIQYF. The CDR3 DNA reads TGTGCCAGCAGCTTAGACAGGGGTATTCAGTACTTC.

This clone was observed a few times. V and J are TRBV10-3 and TRBJ2-2, with TRBD1 matching over 8 bases. The CDR3 loop spans 13 amino acids. Germline V gene lookup returns CDR1 ENHRY and CDR2 SYGVKD. V lost 6 bases to trimming and J lost 6 bases; unmatched junction nucleotides: 3. The CDR3 nucleotides read TGTGCCATCAGGGACAGGGAAGCCGGGGAGCTGTTTTTT. Encoded protein: CAIRDREAGELFF.

This chain connects TRBV9 to TRBJ2-3, with D possibly matching TRBD2 (6 bases). Germline CDR1 SGDLS, CDR2 YYNGEE. This CDR3 comprises 14 residues. Trimming removed 3 bases from V and 2 bases from J, with 10 bases in between. CDR3 amino acids: CASSARDLTDTQYF. For the CDR3, the DNA is TGTGCCAGCAGCGCGCGGGACCTCACAGATACGCAGTATTTT.

This clone was recorded a few times. Here the CDR3 reads CASSFSAGVAYNEQFF. The CDR3, as DNA: TGTGCCAGCAGCTTCTCAGCGGGGGTAGCCTACAATGAGCAGTTCTTC. This rearrangement joins TRBV7-3 to TRBJ2-1; 8 bases match TRBD2. Germline assignment: CDR1 SGHTA and CDR2 FQGTGA. The CDR3 sequence is 16 residues long. The V and J ends lost 3 bases and 2 bases, in that order; junction bases with no gene match: 6.

This clone occurred a few times. The V call is TRBV5-6, the J call TRBJ2-1; D may be TRBD2 (5 bases). The germline V gene has CDR1 SGHDT and CDR2 YYEEEE. V lost 7 bases and J lost 9, with 11 bases in between. The CDR3 sequence is 11 residues long. CDR3 protein: CASSREREQFF. The CDR3 DNA reads as TGTGCCAGCTCTCGGGAACGTGAGCAGTTCTTC.

The V and J genes are TRBV28 and TRBJ2-7; no firm D call. V was trimmed by 3 bases and J by 2 bases, leaving 5 bases between them. This CDR3 contains 12 residues. Germline V lookup: CDR1 MDHEN, CDR2 SYDVKM. As DNA, the CDR3 is TGTGCCAGCAGTTTCCTCCCCTACGAGCAGTACTTC. Translated, it gives CASSFLPYEQYF. The full variable domain, with the rest looked up from reference TRBV28 and TRBJ2-7, is DVKVTQSSRYLVKRTGEKVFLECVQDMDHENMFWYRQDPGLGLRLIYFSYDVKMKEKGDIPEGYSVSREKKERFSLILESASTNQTSMYLCASSFLPYEQYFGPGTRLTVT.

The chain recombines TRBV12-5 with TRBJ1-2; D uncertain. CDR3 size: 12 residues. V shed 5 bases and J shed 8 bases, with 12 bases lying between them. Germline lookup yields CDR1 LGHNT and CDR2 FRNRAP. CDR3 amino acids: CASGPVAKGYTF. CDR3 nucleotides: TGTGCTAGTGGTCCGGTCGCGAAAGGCTACACCTTC. The full variable domain, completed using reference TRBV12-5 and TRBJ1-2, is DARVTQTPRHKVTEMGQEVTMRCQPILGHNTVFWYRQTMMQGLELLAYFRNRAPLDDSGMPKDRFSAEMPDATLATLKIQPSEPRDSAVYFCASGPVAKGYTFGSGTRLTVV.

This chain joins TRBV5-1 and TRBJ2-1, with 15 bases fitting TRBD2. J lost 10 bases, V lost 4 bases, and 18 bases had no gene match. CDR3 length: 19 amino acids. Per germline, CDR1 SGHRS and CDR2 YFSETQ. The CDR3 DNA sequence: TGCGCCAGCAGCAACCTTGCGGGGACTAGCGGGGGGACTTGGGAGGAGCAGTTCTTC. This codes for CASSNLAGTSGGTWEEQFF.

This clone was found a few times. The V call is TRBV7-2, the J call TRBJ2-5, with no clear D. The germline V and J ends were trimmed by 5 bases and 1 base, with 20 bases remaining between them. CDR1 is SGHTA and CDR2 is FQGNSA in the germline V gene. CDR3 length: 17 residues. The CDR3 coding sequence is TGTGCCAGCAGCCCTTACCCGGTAGCAACTGCCCAAGAGACCCAGTACTTC. The encoded protein is CASSPYPVATAQETQYF.

The genes are TRBV10-3 and TRBJ2-5; 7 bases line up with TRBD2. Germline trimming cut 3 bases from V and 2 bases from J; bases unmatched to any gene: 3. The CDR3 loop spans 14 amino acids. Per germline, CDR1 ENHRY and CDR2 SYGVKD. Written as DNA, the CDR3 is TGTGCCATCAGTGATAGGGAGGGACAAGAGACCCAGTACTTC. Residues: CAISDREGQETQYF.

The genes are TRBV7-2 and TRBJ2-5; the D gene is possibly TRBD2 (5 bases). V lost 2 bases and J 4 bases, leaving 17 bases between the germline ends. The CDR3 totals 16 residues. The germline gives CDR1 SGHTA, CDR2 FQGNSA. The CDR3 nucleotides read TGTGCCAGCAGCTTAACTATTCCTGGAGGTCGAGAGACCCAGTACTTC. It specifies CASSLTIPGGRETQYF.

This clone was recorded a few times. The rearrangement links TRBV7-2 to TRBJ2-3, with unresolved D. Germline CDR1 SGHTA, CDR2 FQGNSA. CDR3 length equals 16 residues. The V end lost 1 base, the J end lost 1 base, and 12 bases lay between the germline ends. CDR3 nucleotide sequence: TGTGCCAGCAGCTTAGTTTCCGGTCTAGGCACAGATACGCAGTATTTT. It codes for CASSLVSGLGTDTQYF. The full variable domain, completed using reference TRBV7-2 and TRBJ2-3, is GAGVSQSPSNKVTEKGKDVELRCDPISGHTALYWYRQSLGQGLEFLIYFQGNSAPDKSGLPSDRFSAERTGGSVSTLTIQRTQQEDSAVYLCASSLVSGLGTDTQYFGPGTRLTVL.

Only a few counts were recorded for this clone. The chain joins TRBV15 to TRBJ1-4, with 8 bases that match TRBD1. Per germline, CDR1 LNHNV and CDR2 YYDKDF (reference sequence). This CDR3 is 17 amino acids long. After removal of 6 bases from V and 3 bases from J, the junction contained 12 bases not matched to a gene. The CDR3 region has the DNA TGTGCCACCAGTCGGGGACAGGCGATAGGAGCTAATGAAAAACTGTTTTTT. Protein: CATSRGQAIGANEKLFF. Full variable domain (remainder filled in from reference TRBV15 and TRBJ1-4): DAMVIQNPRYQVTQFGKPVTLSCSQTLNHNVMYWYQQKSSQAPKLLFHYYDKDFNNEADTPDNFQSRRPNTSFCFLDIRSPGLGDTAMYLCATSRGQAIGANEKLFFGSGTQLSVL.

This clone was seen more than once but under ten times. The rearrangement links TRBV11-2 to TRBJ2-4; TRBD2 might be the D (5 bases). This CDR3 region has 17 residues. Trimming removed 5 bases at V and 1 base at J, with 18 bases between. From germline, CDR1 is SGHAT and CDR2 FQNNGV. The CDR3 region has the DNA TGTGCCAGCAGCACCGGCTGGATGGGCGGGGCCAAAAACATTCAGTACTTC. Protein sequence: CASSTGWMGGAKNIQYF.

This chain uses TRBV6-5 with TRBJ2-4; D may be TRBD2 (5 bases). This CDR3 region has 13 residues. CDR1 and CDR2 from the germline V gene are MNHEY and SVGAGI. V lost 6 bases to trimming and J lost 9 bases, with 15 bases between them. The CDR3 spells CASRRGLLGIQYF. The DNA of the CDR3 is TGTGCCAGCAGGAGAGGGTTGTTGGGCATTCAGTACTTC.

CDR3 sequence reads: CASSIDRARNQPQHF. The CDR3 DNA is TGTGCCAGCAGCATTGACAGGGCCCGCAATCAGCCCCAGCATTTT. The rearrangement joins TRBV7-8 to TRBJ1-5; 7 bases agree with TRBD1. CDR1 is SGHVS and CDR2 is FQNEAQ in the germline V gene. V dropped 5 bases and J dropped 2; count of bases not matched to a gene: 6. The CDR3 has 15 amino acids.

V and J are TRBV5-4 and TRBJ2-4; D uncertain. From germline, CDR1 is SGHNT and CDR2 YYREEE (reference sequence). Trimming took 0 bases from V and 8 from J, leaving 12 bases between them. The CDR3 length is 14 residues. CDR3 loop: CASSLDTMADIQYF. The CDR3, as DNA: TGTGCCAGCAGCTTGGATACAATGGCGGACATTCAGTACTTC.

The V and J genes are TRBV28 and TRBJ2-1; 9 bases are shared with TRBD2. Germline lookup yields CDR1 MDHEN and CDR2 SYDVKM. The CDR3 is made up of 15 amino acids. V dropped 3 bases and J dropped 8; count of bases not matched to a gene: 8. In DNA, the CDR3 is TGTGCCAGCAGTTTCCCGGGCGGGGGGGCAGATGAGCAGTTCTTC. Translated: CASSFPGGGADEQFF.

The V and J genes are TRBV4-2 and TRBJ1-5; D is undetermined. Germline assignment: CDR1 LGHNA and CDR2 YNFKEQ. The CDR3 totals 14 residues. V lost 3 bases and J lost 6, with 12 bases in between. CDR3 in amino acids: CASSHGGWRQPQHF. The CDR3 nucleotides are TGTGCCAGCAGCCACGGAGGGTGGCGTCAGCCCCAGCATTTT.

The chain uses TRBV27 and TRBJ2-1; D is uncertain. Trimming cost V 7 bases and J 6 bases, with 13 bases left between them. Germline lookup yields CDR1 MNHEY and CDR2 SMNVEV (reference sequence). CDR3 length: 13 amino acids. CDR3 in DNA: TGTGCCAGCAAGGCGAGGAATCTCAATGAGCAGTTCTTC. Amino acids: CASKARNLNEQFF.

The CDR3 loop is CASSQEPGTVTEAFF. The CDR3 nucleotides read TGCGCCAGCAGCCAAGAGCCCGGGACAGTCACTGAAGCTTTCTTT. The rearrangement uses TRBV4-3 and TRBJ1-1, with TRBD1 identical over 7 bases. The CDR3 sequence is 15 residues long. Germline CDR1 is LGHNA and CDR2 is YSLEER. V was pared by 0 bases and J by 4 bases, with 5 bases of the junction left unmatched.

This clone was picked up a small number of times. The V call is TRBV30, the J call TRBJ2-6; 9 nucleotides match TRBD1. The CDR3 length is 17 residues. The V gene end was trimmed by 7 bases and the J gene end by 4 bases; junction bases not matched to a gene: 14. CDR1 and CDR2 from the germline V gene are GTSNPN and SVGIG (reference sequence). CDR3 sequence: CASRREQGARGANVLTF. The CDR3 coding sequence is TGTGCCTCCCGGAGAGAACAGGGGGCGAGGGGGGCCAACGTCCTGACTTTC.

This clone has just a few counts. This sequence joins TRBV5-1 and TRBJ2-1; D might be TRBD1 (6 bases). Germline CDR1 SGHRS, CDR2 YFSETQ. The CDR3 loop spans 15 amino acids. Trimming pared 7 bases from V and 4 bases from J, leaving 18 bases between. DNA of the CDR3: TGCGCCAGCTGGCTCGGGACACGAGGGTACAATGAGCAGTTCTTC. Protein: CASWLGTRGYNEQFF.

This clone came up a few times. The rearrangement joins TRBV7-2 to TRBJ2-4; maybe TRBD1 (6 bases). The CDR3 covers 15 residues. The V end lost 4 bases, the J end lost 0 bases, and 10 bases lay between the germline ends. Germline-derived CDR1 and CDR2 are SGHTA and FQGNSA. Written as DNA, the CDR3 is TGTGCCAGCAGCTGGACAGCCCTAGCCAAAAACATTCAGTACTTC. Protein sequence: CASSWTALAKNIQYF.

The chain combines TRBV27 with TRBJ2-1, with 9 bases fitting TRBD2. The V and J ends lost 10 bases and 6 bases, in that order; junction bases with no gene match: 7. Germline CDR1 MNHEY, CDR2 SMNVEV (reference sequence). The length of the CDR3 is 13 residues. The CDR3 here is CATRPSGANEQFF. The CDR3 DNA follows: TGTGCCACCCGCCCTAGCGGGGCCAATGAGCAGTTCTTC.

The chain joins TRBV9 to TRBJ1-2; TRBD1 might be the D (5 bases). V was clipped by 0 bases and J by 8 bases, with 11 bases between them. Germline CDR1 SGDLS, CDR2 YYNGEE. The CDR3 consists of 13 residues. The chain's CDR3 is CASSVGQLNGYTF. CDR3 nucleotide sequence: TGTGCCAGCAGCGTAGGACAGTTGAACGGCTACACCTTC.

This clone was seen only a few times. The V call is TRBV29-1, the J call TRBJ1-1; D possibly corresponds to TRBD1 (5 bases). Germline CDR1 and CDR2: SQVTM and ANQGSEA. V lost 6 bases, J lost 1 base, and 18 bases lay in between. The CDR3 sequence is 15 residues long. Here the CDR3 reads CSVELPTDRNTEAFF. DNA for the CDR3: TGCAGCGTCGAGCTCCCGACAGACAGGAACACTGAAGCTTTCTTT.

This clone occurred a few times. The rearrangement joins TRBV18 to TRBJ1-4; 9 bases align to TRBD1. The CDR3 extends over 14 amino acids. V trimming: 8 bases; J trimming: 5 bases; junction bases outside the gene matches: 6. Looked up from germline, CDR1 is KGHSH and CDR2 is LQKENI. The CDR3 loop reads CASASGTGNEKLFF. CDR3 DNA sequence: TGTGCCAGCGCCTCCGGGACAGGGAATGAAAAACTGTTTTTT.